The 13 T cell receptor beta chains below were found in one sample sequenced in a study of T cells after yellow fever vaccination. TCRdb analysed the 5' RACE reads with MiXCR anew, one entry per CDR3 protein. The sample records nearly 350,000 distinct CDR3 sequences, 8.1% being singletons. The specimen comprised PBMCs, sampled approximately 47 days after the first yellow fever vaccination. The origin of the receptors is a man aged 18 to 30 who received the YFV17D yellow fever vaccine.

The rearrangement links TRBV18 to TRBJ2-1, with a tentative D call TRBD1 (6 bases). The CDR3 has 14 residues. V was cut by 4 bases and J by 7 bases, with 14 bases left in between. Germline CDR1 reads KGHSH; CDR2 reads LQKENI. CDR3 coding DNA: TGTGCCAGCTCACTCACACAGGGTGTGAATGAGCAGTTCTTC. It is translated as CASSLTQGVNEQFF.

This clonotype was picked up a small number of times. The chain employs TRBV5-4 and TRBJ2-1; 8 bases match TRBD2. The length of the CDR3 is 15 residues. Germline V gene data show CDR1 as SGHNT and CDR2 as YYREEE (reference sequence). V was clipped by 4 bases and J by 4 bases; unmatched bases: 7. CDR3 in amino acids: CASSLTSGVYNEQFF. In DNA form, the CDR3 reads TGTGCCAGCAGCCTAACTAGCGGAGTTTACAATGAGCAGTTCTTC. Complete variable domain (other parts from reference TRBV5-4 and TRBJ2-1): ETGVTQSPTHLIKTRGQQVTLRCSSQSGHNTVSWYQQALGQGPQFIFQYYREEENGRGNFPPRFSGLQFPNYSSELNVNALELDDSALYLCASSLTSGVYNEQFFGPGTRLTVL.

The gene calls are TRBV5-1 and TRBJ1-2; 8 positions agree with TRBD1. Germline V gives CDR1 SGHRS, CDR2 YFSETQ. The CDR3 covers 14 residues. After removal of 5 bases from V and 8 bases from J, the junction contained 11 bases not matched to a gene. CDR3 in DNA: TGCGCCAGCAGGTGGACAGGGCTCCAAGGAGGCTACACCTTC. Residues: CASRWTGLQGGYTF.

This clonotype was counted a few times. The gene calls are TRBV27 and TRBJ2-5, with no clear D. The CDR3 consists of 15 residues. Germline V gene data show CDR1 as MNHEY and CDR2 as SMNVEV (reference sequence). Between the trimmed V and J ends, which lost 3 bases and 1 base, there was a span of 12 bases. CDR3 DNA: TGTGCCAGCAGTTTGAATCGTTTAGGCCAAGAGACCCAGTACTTC. Its translation is CASSLNRLGQETQYF.

The CDR3 bases are TGTGCCAGCAGTTTATCGCTCATGAACACTGAAGCTTTCTTT. Amino acids: CASSLSLMNTEAFF. The V gene is TRBV27, the J gene TRBJ1-1; D unclear. Germline CDR1 MNHEY, CDR2 SMNVEV (reference sequence). The germline V and J ends were trimmed by 0 bases and 0 bases, with 5 bases remaining between them. The CDR3 totals 14 residues.

This clonotype was picked up a small number of times. The chain uses TRBV21-1 and TRBJ1-2; no DNA check was done on the table's D call, TRBD1. TRBV21-1 is recorded as a pseudogene. The CDR3 runs to 17 residues. The CDR3 loop reads CASSKISCSQEKYGYTF. CDR3 DNA: TGTGCCAGCAGCAAAATTTCCTGTAGCCAGGAGAAGTATGGCTACACCTTC.

This clonotype was detected only a few times. V gene TRBV4-3 combines with J gene TRBJ1-2, with 7 bases that match TRBD1. V was clipped by 5 bases and J by 0 bases; unmatched bases: 6. This CDR3 region has 15 residues. The germline CDR1 and CDR2 sequences are LGHNA and YSLEER. The DNA for the CDR3 is TGCGCCAGCAGCGCCCGGGACAGATCTAACTATGGCTACACCTTC. Its protein is CASSARDRSNYGYTF.

The chain is built from TRBV7-9 and TRBJ2-5; 10 bases map to TRBD2. This CDR3 region has 16 residues. V lost 4 bases and J lost 4; bases outside the gene matches: 9. The germline V gene has CDR1 SEHNR and CDR2 FQNEAQ (reference sequence). Here the CDR3 reads CASSYRTSGLGETQYF. Here the CDR3 DNA reads TGTGCCAGCAGCTACCGGACTAGCGGATTGGGAGAGACCCAGTACTTC.

The table lists this clonotype with many counts. The chain recombines TRBV7-2 with TRBJ2-2; 7 nucleotides align to TRBD2. Germline CDR1 is SGHTA and CDR2 is FQGNSA. J lost 5 bases, V lost 6 bases, and 12 bases had no gene match. This CDR3 is built from 16 residues. The CDR3: CASSHPPGRETGELFF. The CDR3 coding sequence is TGTGCCAGCAGTCATCCCCCGGGGAGGGAAACCGGGGAGCTGTTTTTT.

This clonotype showed up just a few times. CDR3 DNA sequence: TGTGCCAGCAGTTTAACCGGGGGCATCTCCGAGCAGTACTTC. Residues: CASSLTGGISEQYF. The chain employs TRBV12-3 or TRBV12-4 and TRBJ2-7, with D possibly being TRBD1 or TRBD2 (6 bases each). CDR3 length: 14 residues. V shed 2 bases and J shed 6 bases, with 14 bases lying between them.

This clonotype showed up just a few times. The chain uses TRBV7-2 and TRBJ2-5, with a tentative D call TRBD2 (5 bases). Germline-derived CDR1 and CDR2 are SGHTA and FQGNSA. Trimming stripped 3 bases from V and 5 bases from J, with 10 bases between. The CDR3 contains 13 residues. This CDR3 reads CASSFLEGETQYF. The CDR3 bases are TGTGCCAGCAGCTTTCTAGAGGGTGAGACCCAGTACTTC.

V is TRBV4-2 and J is TRBJ2-3; TRBD1 agrees at 7 bases. The V gene's germline CDR1 is LGHNA and CDR2 YNFKEQ. With 0 bases clipped from V and 0 bases from J, the junction kept 6 bases outside the gene matches. CDR3 length: 17 amino acids. CDR3 amino acids: CASSQEGGLSSTDTQYF. The DNA of the CDR3 is TGTGCCAGCAGCCAAGAAGGGGGCCTGTCTAGCACAGATACGCAGTATTTT.

This clonotype occurred a few times. J is TRBJ1-2 and V is TRBV7-2, with 9 bases fitting TRBD1. The trim removed 0 bases at V and 0 bases at J, leaving 5 bases unmatched. The germline gives CDR1 SGHTA, CDR2 FQGNSA. This CDR3 has 17 amino acids. The CDR3 DNA sequence: TGTGCCAGCAGCTTAGCCACAGGGGGCGAGACTAACTATGGCTACACCTTC. Protein: CASSLATGGETNYGYTF.